This TCR beta chain was sequenced for a study of T cell responses to AZD1222 COVID-19 vaccine. Study at large: Combined were second doses at about 4 or about 12 weeks.

This CDR3 spans 14 amino acids. The V end was cut by 4 bases, the J end by 0 bases, with 7 bases between. The V gene's germline CDR1 is MNHEY and CDR2 SVGAGI. The repertoire was sequenced with immunoSEQ multiplex PCR; TCRdb's copy has only in-frame clones and lacks some. Among 150,000 or so clones, more than 85% were seen once, and the ten largest hold roughly 2.2%. This TCR derives from an adult in good health. The genes are TRBV6-5 and TRBJ1-5, with D perhaps TRBD1 (5 bases). The sample was peripheral blood, taken on day 0 of AZD1222 vaccination. The CDR3 DNA follows: TGTGCCAGCAGTTTTGACAGTAGCAATCAGCCCCAGCATTTT. Its translation is CASSFDSSNQPQHF.